Described below is a single TCR beta chain sequence and its context. Its matching antigen is unknown. These data originate in a study of cytotoxic CD8 clonotypes in ibrutinib-treated CLL. The overall study: Among responders, roughly 25 were partial and 2 complete; after median roughly 68 months, around 14 stayed remitted and 12 progressed.

The protocol was immunoSEQ multiplex PCR, while the TCRdb copy is restricted to in-frame clones and leaves out a portion. The sample lists approximately 45,000 clones; about 69% were seen once. Regarding the study as a whole: Clonality measured at baseline exceeded age-matched healthy donors, tracking circulating CD8+ T-cell counts. Increased clonality at ibrutinib response gave way to a return toward baseline at progression.

The CDR3 contains 17 residues. Germline CDR1 and CDR2: LGHNA and YNFKEQ. Trimming at V came to 4 bases and at J to 1 base, leaving 10 bases not matched to a gene. The V gene is TRBV4-2, the J gene TRBJ2-3, with TRBD2 matching over 8 bases. The TCR originated in a human donor with chronic lymphocytic leukemia. Sample: PBMCs, taken after 24 months of ibrutinib treatment. CDR3 nucleotides: TGTGCCAGCAGCCTAGCACCTCGGGGGGGAGGCACAGATACGCAGTATTTT. It specifies CASSLAPRGGGTDTQYF.